This T cell receptor beta chain was observed in a study of blood T cell repertoires in COVID-19. For the study at large: Samples taken during acute and convalescent COVID-19 were collected in the United States, Italy and Spain. T cells, B-cell-depleted T cells, or PBMCs supplied cDNA or gDNA.

The CDR3 length is 13 residues. V lost 3 bases to trimming and J lost 4 bases, with 9 bases between them. CDR1 and CDR2 (germline): LNHDA, SQIVND (reference sequence). The Seattle patients joined while their infection was active and were tracked longitudinally afterward. Authors' methods: Estimates of nucleated cell counts were drawn from the amplification of reference gene primers. Sequenced by immunoSEQ multiplex PCR; TCRdb stores in-frame clones only, minus some. V and J calls and clone size are copied from that table; D and trimming were computed from the DNA. Altogether 300,000 to 350,000 clones are present, about 88% being singletons, with the ten largest covering approximately 7.3%.

The J gene is TRBJ1-1, the V gene TRBV19, with no clear D. The sequenced material came from peripheral blood. This clonotype originated in a woman in her seventies with COVID-19, enrolled during active disease. As DNA, the CDR3 is TGTGCCAGTAGTATCTCCAGGCGCACTGAAGCTTTCTTT. It yields the protein CASSISRRTEAFF. The whole variable domain, remainder taken from reference TRBV19 and TRBJ1-1, is DGGITQSPKYLFRKEGQNVTLSCEQNLNHDAMYWYRQDPGQGLRLIYYSQIVNDFQKGDIAEGYSVSREKKESFPLTVTSAQKNPTAFYLCASSISRRTEAFFGQGTRLTVV.